The TCR beta chain under discussion was sequenced for a study of blood T cell repertoires in COVID-19. V was cut by 0 bases and J by 0 bases, with 13 bases left in between. This CDR3 comprises 16 residues. CDR1 and CDR2 (germline): SGHRS, YFSETQ. Sequencing was performed with immunoSEQ multiplex PCR; in TCRdb, only in-frame clones are kept and a portion is missing. The sample has over 150,000 clones; 84% are singletons. Sequencing was done on a sample of peripheral blood. V is TRBV5-1 and J is TRBJ2-7, with D perhaps matching TRBD1 (6 bases). The sequence was collected from a human donor in a cohort sampled during active COVID-19. The CDR3 sequence is CASSLAGTKNSYEQYF. The CDR3 nucleotides read TGCGCCAGCAGCTTGGCCGGGACAAAAAACTCCTACGAGCAGTACTTC.